This TCR beta chain was documented in a study of HIV-infected patients and healthy controls. At the level of the study: By the second bleed, viral load was undetectable in about 65% of the 16 patients.

All unsorted peripheral T cells were captured because whole blood was used without fractionation. CDR3 length equals 15 residues. With 1 base removed from V and 2 bases from J, the gap between germline ends came to 10 bases. Germline V lookup: CDR1 LNHNV, CDR2 YYDKDF (reference sequence). cDNA was made from 400 to 500 ng RNA using alpha and beta constant primers. Each of the alpha and beta chains got its own library through chain-specific third strand synthesis with indices. Each CDR3 protein is one row after TCRdb ran MiXCR on the 5' RACE reads. This table has 6,100 or so distinct CDR3 sequences, about a tenth appearing once. This clonotype rates as medium-sized (0.01 to 0.1%). Its antigen remains unknown. Study-level findings and limits: Comparisons were complicated because patients and controls had unequal numbers of distinct sequences.

The material was blood, obtained before antiretroviral therapy. The origin of this receptor is an adult with HIV infection. This chain uses TRBV15 with TRBJ2-3, with unresolved D. The CDR3 sequence: CATSRALGYTDTQYF. CDR3 coding DNA: TGTGCCACCAGCAGAGCCCTCGGGTACACAGATACGCAGTATTTT.